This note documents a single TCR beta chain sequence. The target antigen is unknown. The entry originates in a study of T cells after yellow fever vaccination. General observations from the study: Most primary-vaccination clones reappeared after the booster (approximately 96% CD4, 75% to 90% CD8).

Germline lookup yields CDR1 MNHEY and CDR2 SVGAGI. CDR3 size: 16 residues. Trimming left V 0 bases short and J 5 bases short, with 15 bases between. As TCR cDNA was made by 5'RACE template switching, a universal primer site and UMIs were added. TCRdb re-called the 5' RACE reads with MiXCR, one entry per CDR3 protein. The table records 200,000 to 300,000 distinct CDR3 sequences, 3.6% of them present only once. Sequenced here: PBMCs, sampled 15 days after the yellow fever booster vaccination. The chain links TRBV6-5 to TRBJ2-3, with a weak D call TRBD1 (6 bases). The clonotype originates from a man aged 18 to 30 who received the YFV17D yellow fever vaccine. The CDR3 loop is CASSYSPRQDIDTQYF. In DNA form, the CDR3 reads TGTGCCAGCAGTTACTCCCCTCGACAGGACATAGATACGCAGTATTTT.